This T cell receptor beta chain is from a study of control samples from healthy donors and cancer patients. This clone was seen only once. Some clones are missing from TCRdb's copy, which holds only in-frame ones; the method was immunoSEQ multiplex PCR. The sample includes about 100,000 clones, about 90% seen only once; the top ten take 15% to 20%. The sequence was obtained from a woman aged 45 to 65 in good health. Sequenced sample: blood.

The CDR3 DNA reads as TGTGCTTTACAGGGTTGGGAGACCCAGTACTTC. Translating gives CALQGWETQYF. V is TRBV2 and J is TRBJ2-5, with D perhaps TRBD1 (6 bases). The CDR3 is made up of 11 amino acids. CDR1 and CDR2 (germline): SNHLY, FYNNEI.